The 9 T cell receptor gamma chains listed next were all sequenced from one sample in a study of gamma-delta T cells after stem cell transplantation. TCRdb re-processed the RT-PCR reads via CATT. The sample includes roughly 400 gamma-chain clones, under 65% of them seen just once. The sequencing input was gamma-delta T cells. These receptors were collected from a human donor. It is not recorded whose cells these are; they may come from a transplant donor.

Note on this clone: This is likely an artifact of a read error, given a far larger clone one base away. The J gene was identified as TRGJP, and no V gene was called. CDR3 length: 14 amino acids. This CDR3 reads CALREELGKKIKVF. The CDR3 DNA follows: TGTGCCTTGCGGGAAGAGTTGGGCAAAAAAATCAAGGTATTT.

Regarding this clone: A clone one base away is much larger, so this may be a read error. V usage is TRGV9 and J usage is TRGJP. Because TCRdb records no J gene, it was assigned here through a match of the DNA to germline. J was trimmed by 3 bases and V by 3 bases; bases with no gene match: 2. The CDR3 length is 16 residues. The germline V gene encodes CDR1 GITISATS and CDR2 ISYDGTV (reference sequence). CDR3 in amino acids: CALWEPQELGKKIKVF. The CDR3 DNA reads TGTGCCTTGTGGGAGCCGCAAGAGTTGGGCAAAAAAATCAAGGTATTT.

Points on this clone: A junction boundary mismatches the germline segment, possibly from a read error. The chain employs TRGV9 and TRGJP. TCRdb carries no J gene annotation; the J gene was assigned here by matching the DNA with germline. The germline V gene has CDR1 GITISATS and CDR2 ISYDGTV (reference sequence). The CDR3 sequence is 16 residues long. CDR3 amino acids: CALREVQGLGKKIKVF. As DNA, the CDR3 is TGTGCCTTGCGGGAGGTGCAAGGGTTGGGCAAAAAAATCAAGGTATTT.

A word on this clone: A far larger clone is off by one base, so a read error is likely. This rearrangement joins TRGV9 to TRGJP1. The J gene, missing from TCRdb, was assigned here through DNA to germline matching. This CDR3 has 14 amino acids. Germline V gene sequence: CDR1 GITISATS, CDR2 ISYDGTV (reference sequence). Trimming at V came to 4 bases and at J to 15 bases, leaving 17 bases not matched to a gene. DNA of the CDR3: TGTGCCTTGTGGGAAGAGTTGGGCAAAAAAATCAAGATATTT. Its translation is CALWEELGKKIKIF.

V usage is TRGV9 and J usage is TRGJP2. Germline matching of the DNA provided the J gene here, since TCRdb leaves it blank. Unmatched junction bases numbered 0, after V lost 2 bases and J lost 0 bases. Germline V gene lookup returns CDR1 GITISATS and CDR2 ISYDGTV (reference sequence). The CDR3 has 14 amino acids. Written as DNA, the CDR3 is TGTGCCTTGTGGGAGGATAGTAGTGATTGGATCAAGACGTTT. The encoded protein is CALWEDSSDWIKTF.

V usage is TRGV2 and J usage is TRGJ1 or TRGJ2. The J gene is not listed in TCRdb, so it was assigned here from a DNA match to germline. This CDR3 has 20 residues. Germline CDR1 is EGSNGY and CDR2 is YDSYNSKV. J gave up 3 bases and V 0 bases, and 23 bases lay outside the gene matches. This chain's CDR3 is CATWDGLPAYRAPAYYKKLF. For the CDR3, the DNA is TGTGCCACCTGGGACGGGCTACCCGCTTATCGCGCCCCCGCTTATTATAAGAAACTCTTT.

Only a few counts were recorded for this clone. The V gene is TRGV8, the J gene TRGJ1 or TRGJ2. No J gene is reported in TCRdb; it was inferred here by comparing the DNA with germline. Looked up from germline, CDR1 is VENAVY and CDR2 is YDSYNSRV. The CDR3 covers 13 residues. V was pared by 0 bases and J by 8 bases, with 7 bases of the junction left unmatched. The CDR3 reads CATWDRPIDKKLF. The CDR3 bases are TGTGCCACCTGGGATAGGCCTATCGATAAGAAACTCTTT.

In its sample, this clone ranks as hyperexpanded. This sample includes further DNA sequences coding for the same CDR3. The chain employs TRGV9 and TRGJP. J was trimmed by 5 bases and V by 1 base; bases with no gene match: 2. This CDR3 has 16 amino acids. The germline V gene encodes CDR1 GITISATS and CDR2 ISYDGTV (reference sequence). The CDR3 DNA sequence: TGTGCCTTGTGGGAGGTTAAAGAGTTGGGCAAAAAAATCAAGGTATTT. It encodes CALWEVKELGKKIKVF.

The CDR3 loop is CALWEALVYYKKLF. CDR3 in DNA: TGTGCCTTGTGGGAGGCCCTGGTCTATTATAAGAAACTCTTT. The chain carries TRGV9 and TRGJ1 or TRGJ2. Because TCRdb records no J gene, it was assigned here through a match of the DNA to germline. After removal of 2 bases from V and 4 bases from J, the junction contained 8 bases not matched to a gene. Per the germline V gene, CDR1 is GITISATS and CDR2 is ISYDGTV (reference sequence). The length of the CDR3 is 14 residues.